One and the same sample provided the 6 T cell receptor beta chains below, sequenced in a study of blood T cell repertoires in COVID-19 (dated by TCRdb to 2018 to 2020). Library prep was done by the immunoSEQ multiplex PCR assay. TCRdb stores this immuneACCESS table with in-frame sequences only. Part of the clones is absent; in the studies checked, under half of the shortfall reflects unresolved V genes, and no reason is known for the rest. Recorded for this sample are about 270,000 clones; roughly 93% of them occurred a single time. Jointly, the top ten make up 2% to 2.5% of the sample. Specimen: PBMCs or T cells enriched from blood (not recorded which). The receptors stem from a woman between 40 and 50 years old with acute COVID-19.

V gene TRBV7-6 combines with J gene TRBJ2-7, with unresolved D. Trimming pared 6 bases from V and 2 bases from J, leaving 20 bases between. The CDR3 is made up of 16 amino acids. Looked up from germline, CDR1 is SGHVS and CDR2 is FNYEAQ. The CDR3 bases are TGTGCCAGCAGTCCCGCTCTGGGCTCTTGGGCCTACGAGCAGTACTTC. Its protein is CASSPALGSWAYEQYF.

This clone was observed a handful of times. The chain links TRBV3-1 (or the pseudogene TRBV3-2) to TRBJ1-5, with D tentatively TRBD1 (6 bases). CDR1 is LGHDT, CDR2 YNNKEL, per germline (reference sequence). The CDR3 is 14 residues long. Trimming removed 5 bases from V and 4 bases from J, with 12 bases in between. The CDR3 DNA is TGTGCCAGCAGCGAAGGGACATCTAATCAGCCCCAGCATTTT. It yields the protein CASSEGTSNQPQHF.

This rearrangement joins TRBV4-3 to TRBJ1-1; D gene ambiguous. The germline V and J ends were trimmed by 0 bases and 5 bases, with 4 bases remaining between them. CDR1 and CDR2 (germline): LGHNA, YSLEER. The CDR3 is 12 amino acids. Here the CDR3 DNA reads TGCGCCAGCAGCCAAGATCGTACTGAAGCTTTCTTT. Residues: CASSQDRTEAFF.

The rearrangement joins TRBV7-9 to TRBJ2-4, with 13 bases lining up with TRBD2. Germline values: CDR1 SEHNR, CDR2 FQNEAQ (reference sequence). Losses at the gene ends were 5 bases for V and 3 bases for J; bases not matched to a gene: 10. The CDR3 is made up of 18 amino acids. The CDR3 sequence: CASSPGLAGESNKNIQYF. The CDR3 DNA reads as TGTGCCAGCAGCCCCGGACTAGCGGGAGAGTCGAACAAAAACATTCAGTACTTC.

The J gene is TRBJ1-2, the V gene TRBV5-1; possibly TRBD1 for D (6 bases). CDR3 length: 16 amino acids. Germline V lookup: CDR1 SGHRS, CDR2 YFSETQ. The V and J ends lost 7 bases and 1 base respectively, with 20 bases between them. The CDR3 spells CASGPGGLLLNYGYTF. CDR3 sequence (DNA): TGCGCCAGCGGACCCGGGGGGCTGCTACTTAACTATGGCTACACCTTC.

This rearrangement joins TRBV7-6 to TRBJ2-2, with D possibly matching TRBD1 (6 bases). From germline, CDR1 is SGHVS and CDR2 FNYEAQ. The CDR3 is 16 amino acids. With 5 bases removed from V and 8 bases from J, the gap between germline ends came to 21 bases. DNA of the CDR3: TGTGCCAGCAGCCCCGTAACCGGGACAATAAATGGGGAGCTGTTTTTT. Translated, it gives CASSPVTGTINGELFF.